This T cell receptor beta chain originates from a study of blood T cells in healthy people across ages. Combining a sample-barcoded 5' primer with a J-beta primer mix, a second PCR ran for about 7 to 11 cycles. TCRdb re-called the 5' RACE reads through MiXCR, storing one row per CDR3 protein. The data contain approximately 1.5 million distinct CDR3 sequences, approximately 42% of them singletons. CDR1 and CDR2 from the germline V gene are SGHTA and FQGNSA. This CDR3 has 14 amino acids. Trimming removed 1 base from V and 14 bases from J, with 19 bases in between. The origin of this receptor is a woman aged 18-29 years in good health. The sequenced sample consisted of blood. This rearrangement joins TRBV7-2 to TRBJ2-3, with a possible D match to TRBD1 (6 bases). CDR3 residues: CASSLGTAPGAAYF. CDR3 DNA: TGTGCCAGCAGCTTAGGGACAGCCCCGGGCGCAGCGTATTTT.